The 18 T cell receptor beta chains given below trace back to one sample, sequenced in a study of response to subunit inactivated influenza vaccine. TCRdb reprocessed the RT-PCR reads with MiXCR, giving one entry per CDR3 protein. The sample lists about 180,000 distinct CDR3 sequences, about 11% occurring once. The sample in question was CD8+ T cells sorted from PBMCs, obtained less than 30 months after vaccination. The source of these receptors is a man between 50 and 75 years old who received an inactivated influenza vaccine.

This chain connects TRBV15 to TRBJ1-4; D possibly corresponds to TRBD1 (6 bases). This CDR3 is built from 12 residues. From germline, CDR1 is LNHNV and CDR2 YYDKDF (reference sequence). The ends were cut back, 8 bases at V and 6 bases at J, with 10 bases in the middle. This CDR3 reads CATQGLDEKLFF. CDR3 DNA: TGTGCCACCCAGGGGCTCGATGAAAAACTGTTTTTT.

This clonotype was detected only a few times. This chain uses TRBV7-6 with TRBJ2-7, with D possibly matching TRBD1 (5 bases). This CDR3 region has 15 residues. Trimming removed 2 bases from V and 2 bases from J, with 13 bases in between. In germline, CDR1 is SGHVS, CDR2 FNYEAQ. Here the CDR3 DNA reads TGTGCCAGCAGCTTACTGACAGATTCCCCCTACGAGCAGTACTTC. It translates to CASSLLTDSPYEQYF.

The J gene is TRBJ2-7, the V gene TRBV2; a weak D match, TRBD2 (6 bases). V lost 7 bases, J lost 3 bases, and 13 bases lay in between. Germline values: CDR1 SNHLY, CDR2 FYNNEI. This CDR3 contains 13 residues. The CDR3 here is CASMGGLVYEQYF. In DNA form, the CDR3 reads TGTGCCAGCATGGGGGGACTGGTCTACGAGCAGTACTTC.

As regards this clonotype: Because the CDR3 is missing its conserved closing phenylalanine or tryptophan, this is likely a read error. The J gene is TRBJ2-3, the V gene TRBV20-1; no clear D gene. V shed 6 bases and J shed 1 base, with 14 bases lying between them. Per germline, CDR1 DFQATT and CDR2 SNEGSKA (reference sequence). The CDR3 extends over 14 amino acids. The CDR3 DNA is TGCAGTGCCCCCGGTGGGATCGGCACAGATACGCAGTATCTT. Translation: CSAPGGIGTDTQYL.

This chain connects TRBV7-9 to TRBJ2-7, with TRBD1 matching 9 bases. J gave up 7 bases and V 6 bases, and 10 bases lay outside the gene matches. CDR3 length equals 14 residues. The germline gives CDR1 SEHNR, CDR2 FQNEAQ (reference sequence). The CDR3, as DNA: TGTGCCAGCAGTCCACCGGGACAGGGCTGGGAGCAGTACTTC. This gives the protein CASSPPGQGWEQYF.

This clonotype has just a few counts. The chain uses TRBV28 and TRBJ2-3, with 11 positions matching TRBD2. Looked up from germline, CDR1 is MDHEN and CDR2 is SYDVKM. V trimming: 4 bases; J trimming: 5 bases; junction bases outside the gene matches: 8. The length of the CDR3 is 16 residues. The CDR3 region is CASSYRLAGLQDTQYF. CDR3 in DNA: TGTGCCAGCAGTTACCGACTAGCGGGACTACAAGATACGCAGTATTTT.

The J gene is TRBJ2-3, the V gene TRBV14; D remains unclear. Trimming cost V 0 bases and J 4 bases, with 8 bases left between them. The CDR3 length is 14 residues. Per germline, CDR1 SGHDN and CDR2 FVKESK. This CDR3 reads CASSQDLRPDTQYF. Here the CDR3 DNA reads TGTGCCAGCAGCCAAGATCTGAGACCAGATACGCAGTATTTT.

This clonotype has only a few counts. This sequence joins TRBV28 and TRBJ1-1; D not certain. The germline V gene encodes CDR1 MDHEN and CDR2 SYDVKM. The CDR3 length is 14 residues. V lost 3 bases, J lost 5 bases, and 13 bases lay in between. The CDR3 loop is CASSLVRVPTEAFF. The CDR3 bases are TGTGCCAGCAGTTTGGTCCGGGTTCCAACTGAAGCTTTCTTT.

This clonotype was counted at least ten times. The V call is TRBV5-1, the J call TRBJ2-2; D gene uncertain. The CDR3 is made up of 15 amino acids. The germline CDR1 and CDR2 sequences are SGHRS and YFSETQ. Trimming cost V 5 bases and J 0 bases, with 11 bases left between them. The CDR3 bases are TGCGCCAGCAGGAGTAAAATCTCGAACACCGGGGAGCTGTTTTTT. This gives the protein CASRSKISNTGELFF.

This clonotype has more than one count but fewer than ten. CDR3 in amino acids: CASSPGLALNYEQYF. The CDR3 region has the DNA TGTGCCAGCAGCCCGGGACTAGCCCTCAACTACGAGCAGTACTTC. This chain joins TRBV7-9 and TRBJ2-7; TRBD2 matches 9 bases. This CDR3 comprises 15 residues. Germline V gene data show CDR1 as SEHNR and CDR2 as FQNEAQ (reference sequence). The J segment lost 3 bases and the V segment lost 5 bases, leaving 8 bases of the junction unmatched.

This clonotype has only a few counts. The genes are TRBV4-1 and TRBJ1-4; 7 bases are shared with TRBD1. In germline, CDR1 is MGHRA, CDR2 YSYEKL. Trimming cost V 6 bases and J 3 bases; bases outside gene matches: 4. The CDR3 length is 14 residues. Written as DNA, the CDR3 is TGCGCCAGCAGGGACAGGATCTCTAATGAAAAACTGTTTTTT. It translates to CASRDRISNEKLFF.

At least ten counts were recorded for this clonotype. This sequence joins TRBV4-3 and TRBJ2-3; TRBD1 might be the D (5 bases). The CDR3 covers 15 residues. Germline lookup yields CDR1 LGHNA and CDR2 YSLEER. Trimming pared 3 bases from V and 1 base from J, leaving 11 bases between. CDR3 in DNA: TGCGCCAGCAGCCATTCAGGGTCTCGCACAGATACGCAGTATTTT. Translated, it gives CASSHSGSRTDTQYF.

The V gene is TRBV6-1, the J gene TRBJ2-5, with TRBD2 as a possible D gene (6 bases). The germline V gene encodes CDR1 MNHNS and CDR2 SASEGT. The CDR3 totals 16 residues. Trimming cost V 6 bases and J 5 bases, with 22 bases left between them. The CDR3 region is CASSPKEGRAWETQYF. The CDR3 DNA reads as TGTGCCAGCAGCCCCAAGGAGGGGCGAGCATGGGAGACCCAGTACTTC.

This clonotype has only a few counts. The chain is built from TRBV29-1 and TRBJ2-7, with 12 bases aligning to TRBD2. The junction had 5 bases not matched to a gene; V was cut back by 7 bases and J by 4 bases. Looked up from germline, CDR1 is SQVTM and CDR2 is ANQGSEA. CDR3 length: 13 amino acids. This CDR3 is CSATSGSSYEQYF. The CDR3 coding sequence is TGCAGCGCGACTAGCGGGAGCTCATACGAGCAGTACTTC.

This clonotype was found a few times. This chain connects TRBV5-1 to TRBJ2-7, with TRBD1 matching 7 bases. Germline values: CDR1 SGHRS, CDR2 YFSETQ. With V trimmed by 3 bases and J by 3 bases, 9 bases remained unmatched. This CDR3 spans 15 amino acids. The CDR3: CASSSTGDRYYEQYF. The CDR3 bases are TGCGCCAGCAGCTCAACCGGGGACAGATACTACGAGCAGTACTTC.

At least ten counts were recorded for this clonotype. The CDR3 DNA follows: TGTGCCAGCAGTTTACGAAAGGGACACACCGGGGAGCTGTTTTTT. This translates into CASSLRKGHTGELFF. This chain uses TRBV27 with TRBJ2-2; D tentatively reads TRBD1 or TRBD2 (5 bases each). Trimming removed 2 bases at V and 3 bases at J, with 10 bases between. Germline V CDR1 and CDR2: MNHEY, SMNVEV (reference sequence). The CDR3 covers 15 residues.

This clonotype has just a few counts. The V and J genes are TRBV15 and TRBJ2-1, with 7 bases fitting TRBD2. Germline-derived CDR1 and CDR2 are LNHNV and YYDKDF (reference sequence). After removal of 4 bases from V and 4 bases from J, the junction contained 10 bases not matched to a gene. CDR3 length equals 16 residues. The CDR3 DNA sequence: TGTGCCACCAGCACAGACACCGGGACTAATTACAATGAGCAGTTCTTC. It codes for CATSTDTGTNYNEQFF.

This clonotype was observed a handful of times. The CDR3 coding sequence is TGTGCCAGCAAAGCGGGACAGGGTATCTACGAGCAGTACTTC. It encodes CASKAGQGIYEQYF. This sequence joins TRBV2 and TRBJ2-7; 9 bases map to TRBD1. Losses at the gene ends were 7 bases for V and 3 bases for J; bases not matched to a gene: 7. Per the germline V gene, CDR1 is SNHLY and CDR2 is FYNNEI. This CDR3 is 14 amino acids long.